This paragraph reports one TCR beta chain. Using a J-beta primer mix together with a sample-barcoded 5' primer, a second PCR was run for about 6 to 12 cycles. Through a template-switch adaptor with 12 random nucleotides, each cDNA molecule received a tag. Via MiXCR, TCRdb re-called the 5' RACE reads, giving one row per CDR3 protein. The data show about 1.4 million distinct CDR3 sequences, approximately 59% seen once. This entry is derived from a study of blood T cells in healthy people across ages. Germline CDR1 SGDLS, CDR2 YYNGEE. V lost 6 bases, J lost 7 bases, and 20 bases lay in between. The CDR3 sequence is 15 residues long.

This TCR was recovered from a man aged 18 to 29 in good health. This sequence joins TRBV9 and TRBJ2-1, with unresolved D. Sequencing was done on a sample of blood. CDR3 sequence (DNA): TGTGCCAGCACCTTAGATGGATATGGTGCGAATGAGCAGTTCTTC. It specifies CASTLDGYGANEQFF.